This T cell receptor (beta chain) was identified during a study of blood T cells in healthy people across ages. The study's findings and limits: The fall in TCR beta diversity per million T cells was roughly linear with age.

The length of the CDR3 is 13 residues. CDR1 is MNHNY, CDR2 SVGAGI, per germline (reference sequence). It was with a sample-barcoded 5' primer and a J-beta primer mix that a second PCR of roughly 7 to 12 cycles was run. Each cDNA molecule was tagged by a template-switch adaptor with 12 random nucleotides. TCRdb reprocessed the 5' RACE reads via MiXCR and lists one record per CDR3 protein. The data show some 760,000 distinct CDR3 sequences, with roughly 25% seen just once and 9.4% held by the top ten. Each sample had at least 6.5 million PBMCs isolated. This clonotype was recorded a few times. What it binds is unknown. In addition, the sample was reused for a study of T cells of mothers and their children.

The clonotype comes from a boy between 5 and 17 years old in good health. This chain uses TRBV6-6 with TRBJ2-5, with 8 bases aligning to TRBD1. Near its end, the DNA agrees better with TRBJ2-1, so the J call may be wrong. The sequenced material came from blood. CDR3 sequence: CASKGQGWDEQFF. DNA of the CDR3: TGTGCCAGCAAAGGACAGGGTTGGGATGAGCAGTTCTTC.